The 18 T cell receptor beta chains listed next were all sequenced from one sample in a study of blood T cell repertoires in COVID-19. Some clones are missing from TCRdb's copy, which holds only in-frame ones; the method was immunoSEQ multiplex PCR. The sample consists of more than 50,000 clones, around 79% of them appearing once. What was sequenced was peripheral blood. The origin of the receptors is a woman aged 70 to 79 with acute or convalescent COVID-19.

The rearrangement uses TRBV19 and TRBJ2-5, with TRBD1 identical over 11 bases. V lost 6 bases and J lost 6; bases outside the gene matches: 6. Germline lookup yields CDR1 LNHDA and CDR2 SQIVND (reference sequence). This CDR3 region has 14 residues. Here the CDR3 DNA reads TGTGCCAGTAGATGGACAGGGGGCGGGAAGACCCAGTACTTC. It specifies CASRWTGGGKTQYF.

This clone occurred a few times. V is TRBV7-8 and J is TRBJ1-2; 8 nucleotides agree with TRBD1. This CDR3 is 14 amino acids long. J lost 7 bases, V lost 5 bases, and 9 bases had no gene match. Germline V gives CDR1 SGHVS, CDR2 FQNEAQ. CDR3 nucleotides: TGTGCCAGCAGCCTAGGGACAGGAGGTGGTGGCTACACCTTC. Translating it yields CASSLGTGGGGYTF.

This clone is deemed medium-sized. The CDR3 sequence: CASSLQGSKVDTQYF. CDR3 sequence (DNA): TGCGCCAGCAGCTTGCAGGGTTCGAAGGTCGATACGCAGTATTTT. The chain uses TRBV5-1 and TRBJ2-3; possible D gene TRBD1, 5 bases. The ends were cut back, 1 base at V and 6 bases at J, with 15 bases in the middle. This CDR3 is built from 15 residues. Germline loops: CDR1 SGHRS, CDR2 YFSETQ.

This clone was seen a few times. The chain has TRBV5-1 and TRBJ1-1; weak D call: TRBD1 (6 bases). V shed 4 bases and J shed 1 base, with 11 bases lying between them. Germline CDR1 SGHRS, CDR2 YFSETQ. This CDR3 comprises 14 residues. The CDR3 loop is CASSVRGWNTEAFF. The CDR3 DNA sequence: TGCGCCAGCAGCGTAAGGGGGTGGAACACTGAAGCTTTCTTT.

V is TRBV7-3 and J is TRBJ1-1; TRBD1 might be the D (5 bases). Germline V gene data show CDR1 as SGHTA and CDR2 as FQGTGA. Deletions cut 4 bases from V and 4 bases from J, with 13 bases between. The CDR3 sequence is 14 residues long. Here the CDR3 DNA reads TGTGCCAGCAGCTCGGGTGGGGCTGGCACTGAAGCTTTCTTT. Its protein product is CASSSGGAGTEAFF.

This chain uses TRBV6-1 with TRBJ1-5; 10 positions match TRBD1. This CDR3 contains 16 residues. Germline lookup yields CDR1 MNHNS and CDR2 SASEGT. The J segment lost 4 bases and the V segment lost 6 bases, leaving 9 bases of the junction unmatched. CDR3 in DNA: TGTGCCAGCAGAGAACCGGGACAGGGGACGAATCAGCCCCAGCATTTT. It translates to CASREPGQGTNQPQHF.

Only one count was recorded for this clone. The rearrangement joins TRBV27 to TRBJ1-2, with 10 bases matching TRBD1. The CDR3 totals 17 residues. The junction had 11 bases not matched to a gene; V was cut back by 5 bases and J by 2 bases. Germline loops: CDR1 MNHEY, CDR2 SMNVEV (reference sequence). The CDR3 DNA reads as TGTGCCAGCAGTCCCGGACCCGGGACAGGGGTCAACTATGGCTACACCTTC. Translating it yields CASSPGPGTGVNYGYTF.

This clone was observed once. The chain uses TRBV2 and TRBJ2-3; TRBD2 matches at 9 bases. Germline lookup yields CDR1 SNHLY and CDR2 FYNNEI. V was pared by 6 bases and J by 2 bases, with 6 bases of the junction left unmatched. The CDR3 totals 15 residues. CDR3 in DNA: TGTGCCAGCAGCGCCGGGACTAGCTTCACAGATACGCAGTATTTT. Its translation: CASSAGTSFTDTQYF. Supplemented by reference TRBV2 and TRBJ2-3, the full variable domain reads EPEVTQTPSHQVTQMGQEVILRCVPISNHLYFYWYRQILGQKVEFLVSFYNNEISEKSEIFDDQFSVERPDGSNFTLKIRSTKLEDSAMYFCASSAGTSFTDTQYFGPGTRLTVL.

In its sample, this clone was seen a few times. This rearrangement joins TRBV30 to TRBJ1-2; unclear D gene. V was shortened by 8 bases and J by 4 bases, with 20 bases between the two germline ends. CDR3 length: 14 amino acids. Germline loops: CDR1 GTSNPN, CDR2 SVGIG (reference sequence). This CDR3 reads CASPAPGGFYGYTF. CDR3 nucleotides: TGTGCCAGCCCTGCCCCGGGAGGTTTCTATGGCTACACCTTC.

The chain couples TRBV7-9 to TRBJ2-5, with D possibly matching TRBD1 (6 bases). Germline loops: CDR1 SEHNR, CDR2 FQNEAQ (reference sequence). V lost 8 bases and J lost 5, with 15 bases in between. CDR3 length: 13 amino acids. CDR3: CASASLQGETQYF. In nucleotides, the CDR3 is TGTGCCAGCGCTTCCCTTCAGGGGGAGACCCAGTACTTC.

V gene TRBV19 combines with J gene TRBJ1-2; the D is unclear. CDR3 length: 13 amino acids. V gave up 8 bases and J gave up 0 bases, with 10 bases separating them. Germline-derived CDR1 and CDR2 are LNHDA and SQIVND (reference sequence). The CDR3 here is CASFGSTNYGYTF. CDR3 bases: TGTGCCAGTTTCGGGTCCACTAACTATGGCTACACCTTC.

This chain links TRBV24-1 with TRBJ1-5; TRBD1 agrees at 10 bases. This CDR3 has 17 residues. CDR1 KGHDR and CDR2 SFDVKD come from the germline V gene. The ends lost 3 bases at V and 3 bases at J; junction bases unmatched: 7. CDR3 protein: CATSDPGQGTSNQPQHF. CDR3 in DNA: TGTGCCACCAGTGATCCGGGACAGGGGACTTCCAATCAGCCCCAGCATTTT.

The CDR3 sequence: CASSRGQGQGVEQYF. The CDR3 region has the DNA TGTGCCAGCAGTCGGGGACAGGGGCAAGGTGTCGAGCAGTACTTC. The chain joins TRBV6-5 to TRBJ2-7; 10 bases match TRBD1. Germline CDR1 is MNHEY and CDR2 is SVGAGI. The junction had 10 bases not matched to a gene; V was cut back by 5 bases and J by 6 bases. The CDR3 loop spans 15 amino acids.

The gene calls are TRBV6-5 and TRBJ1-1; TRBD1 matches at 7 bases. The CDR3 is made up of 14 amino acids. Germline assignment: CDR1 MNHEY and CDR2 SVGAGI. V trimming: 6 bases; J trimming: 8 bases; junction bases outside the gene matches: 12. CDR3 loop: CASSSRTGSTEAFF. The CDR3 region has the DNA TGTGCCAGCAGCTCCAGGACAGGATCTACCGAAGCTTTCTTT.

CDR3 DNA sequence: TGTGCCACCAGCGACCGGGACAGGGGTATTCAGCCCCAGCATTTT. This codes for CATSDRDRGIQPQHF. The chain links TRBV15 to TRBJ1-5; 10 nucleotides agree with TRBD1. The V gene's germline CDR1 is LNHNV and CDR2 YYDKDF (reference sequence). There are 15 residues in the CDR3. Germline trimming cut 5 bases from V and 6 bases from J; bases unmatched to any gene: 7.

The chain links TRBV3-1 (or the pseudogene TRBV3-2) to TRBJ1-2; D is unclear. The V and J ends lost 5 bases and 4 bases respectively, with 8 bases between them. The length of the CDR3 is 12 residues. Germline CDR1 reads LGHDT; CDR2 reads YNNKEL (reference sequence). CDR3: CASSENSYGYTF. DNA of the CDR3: TGTGCCAGCAGCGAAAACAGCTATGGCTACACCTTC.

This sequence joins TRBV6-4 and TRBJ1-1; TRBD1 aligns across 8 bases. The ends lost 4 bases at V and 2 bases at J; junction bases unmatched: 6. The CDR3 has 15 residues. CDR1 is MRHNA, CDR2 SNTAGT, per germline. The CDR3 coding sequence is TGTGCCAGCAGTGCACAAGGACAGGGCAACACTGAAGCTTTCTTT. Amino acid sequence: CASSAQGQGNTEAFF.

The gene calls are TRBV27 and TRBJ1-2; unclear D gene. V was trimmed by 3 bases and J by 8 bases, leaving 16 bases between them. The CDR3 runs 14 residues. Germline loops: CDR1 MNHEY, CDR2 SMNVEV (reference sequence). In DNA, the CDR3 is TGTGCCAGCAGTTTCTCAGCCACCCGAGGGGGCTACACCTTC. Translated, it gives CASSFSATRGGYTF.